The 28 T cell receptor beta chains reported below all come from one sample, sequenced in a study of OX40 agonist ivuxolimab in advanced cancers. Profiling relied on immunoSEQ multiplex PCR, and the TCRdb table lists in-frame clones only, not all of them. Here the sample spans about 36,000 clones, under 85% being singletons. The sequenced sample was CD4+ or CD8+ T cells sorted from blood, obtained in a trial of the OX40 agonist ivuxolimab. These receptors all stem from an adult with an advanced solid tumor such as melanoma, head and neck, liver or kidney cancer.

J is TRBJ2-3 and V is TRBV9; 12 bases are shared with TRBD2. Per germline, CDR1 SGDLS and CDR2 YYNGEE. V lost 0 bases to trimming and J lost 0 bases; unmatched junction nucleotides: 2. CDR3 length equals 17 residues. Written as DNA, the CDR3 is TGTGCCAGCAGCGTAGGAGGACTAGCGGGAAGCACAGATACGCAGTATTTT. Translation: CASSVGGLAGSTDTQYF.

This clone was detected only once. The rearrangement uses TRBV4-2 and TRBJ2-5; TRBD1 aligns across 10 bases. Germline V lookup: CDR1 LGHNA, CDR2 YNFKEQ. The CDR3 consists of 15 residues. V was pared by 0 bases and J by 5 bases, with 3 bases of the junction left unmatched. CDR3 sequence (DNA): TGTGCCAGCAGCCAAGAGACAGGGGGCGCGGAGACCCAGTACTTC. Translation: CASSQETGGAETQYF.

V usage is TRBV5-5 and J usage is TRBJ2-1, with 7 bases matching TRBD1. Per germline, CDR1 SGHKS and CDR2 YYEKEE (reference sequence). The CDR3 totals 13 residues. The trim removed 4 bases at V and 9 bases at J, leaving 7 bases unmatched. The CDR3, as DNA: TGTGCCAGCAGCCTAAGACAGGGTCTTGAGCAGTTCTTC. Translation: CASSLRQGLEQFF.

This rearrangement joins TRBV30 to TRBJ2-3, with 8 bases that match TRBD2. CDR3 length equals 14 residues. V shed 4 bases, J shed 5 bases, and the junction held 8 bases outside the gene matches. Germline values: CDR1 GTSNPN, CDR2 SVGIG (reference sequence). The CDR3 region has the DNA TGTGCCTGGACGGGAGCGGGGGACCTAGATACGCAGTATTTT. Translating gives CAWTGAGDLDTQYF.

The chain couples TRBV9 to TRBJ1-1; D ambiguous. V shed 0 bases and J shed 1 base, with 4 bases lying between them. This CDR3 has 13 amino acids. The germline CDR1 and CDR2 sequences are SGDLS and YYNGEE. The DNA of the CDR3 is TGTGCCAGCAGCGTAGGGCCGAACACTGAAGCTTTCTTT. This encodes CASSVGPNTEAFF. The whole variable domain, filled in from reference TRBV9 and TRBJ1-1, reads DSGVTQTPKHLITATGQRVTLRCSPRSGDLSVYWYQQSLDQGLQFLIQYYNGEERAKGNILERFSAQQFPDLHSELNLSSLELGDSALYFCASSVGPNTEAFFGQGTRLTVV.

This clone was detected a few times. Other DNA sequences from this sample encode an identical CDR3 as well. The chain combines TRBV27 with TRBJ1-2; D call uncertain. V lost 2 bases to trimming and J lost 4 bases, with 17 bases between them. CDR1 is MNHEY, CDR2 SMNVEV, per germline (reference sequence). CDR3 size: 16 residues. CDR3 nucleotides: TGTGCCAGCAGTTTAAGTCCCAGCACGGGTGCCTATGGCTACACCTTC. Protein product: CASSLSPSTGAYGYTF.

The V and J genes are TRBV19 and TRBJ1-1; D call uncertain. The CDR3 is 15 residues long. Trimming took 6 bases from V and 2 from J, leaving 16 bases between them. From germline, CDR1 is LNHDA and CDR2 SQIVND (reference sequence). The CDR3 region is CASRAGSEVNTEAFF. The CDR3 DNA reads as TGTGCCAGTAGAGCCGGATCTGAGGTAAACACTGAAGCTTTCTTT.

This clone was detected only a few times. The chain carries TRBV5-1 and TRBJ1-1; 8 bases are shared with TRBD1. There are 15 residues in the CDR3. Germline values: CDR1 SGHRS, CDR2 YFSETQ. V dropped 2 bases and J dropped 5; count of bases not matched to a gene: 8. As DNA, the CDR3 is TGCGCCAGCAGCTTCCCCAGGGGGCAAAATACTGAAGCTTTCTTT. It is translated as CASSFPRGQNTEAFF. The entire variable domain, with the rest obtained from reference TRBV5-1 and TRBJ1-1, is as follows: KAGVTQTPRYLIKTRGQQVTLSCSPISGHRSVSWYQQTPGQGLQFLFEYFSETQRNKGNFPGRFSGRQFSNSRSEMNVSTLELGDSALYLCASSFPRGQNTEAFFGQGTRLTVV.

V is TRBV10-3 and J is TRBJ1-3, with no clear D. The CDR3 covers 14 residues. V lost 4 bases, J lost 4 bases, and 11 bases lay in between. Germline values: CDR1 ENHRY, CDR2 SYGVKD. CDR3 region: CAISGASAGNTIYF. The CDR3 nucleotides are TGTGCCATCAGTGGGGCCTCCGCCGGAAACACCATATATTTT.

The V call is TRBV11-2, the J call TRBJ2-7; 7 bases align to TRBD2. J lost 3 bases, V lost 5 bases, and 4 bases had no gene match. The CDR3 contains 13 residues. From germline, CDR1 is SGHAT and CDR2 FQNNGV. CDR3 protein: CASSRGGGYEQYF. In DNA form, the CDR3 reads TGTGCCAGCAGCCGGGGCGGGGGCTACGAGCAGTACTTC.

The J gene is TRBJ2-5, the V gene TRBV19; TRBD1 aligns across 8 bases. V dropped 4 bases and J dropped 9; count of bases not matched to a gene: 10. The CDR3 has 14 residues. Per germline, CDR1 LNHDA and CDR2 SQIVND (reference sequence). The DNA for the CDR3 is TGTGCCAGTAGTAGAGAGACAGGGGACTGGGCCCAGTACTTC. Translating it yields CASSRETGDWAQYF.

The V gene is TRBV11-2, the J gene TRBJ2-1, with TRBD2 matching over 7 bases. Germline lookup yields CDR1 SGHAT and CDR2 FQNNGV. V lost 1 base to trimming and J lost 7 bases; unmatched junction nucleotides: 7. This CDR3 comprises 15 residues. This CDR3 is CASSLVGGYGNEQFF. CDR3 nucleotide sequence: TGTGCCAGCAGCTTAGTGGGGGGGTATGGAAATGAGCAGTTCTTC.

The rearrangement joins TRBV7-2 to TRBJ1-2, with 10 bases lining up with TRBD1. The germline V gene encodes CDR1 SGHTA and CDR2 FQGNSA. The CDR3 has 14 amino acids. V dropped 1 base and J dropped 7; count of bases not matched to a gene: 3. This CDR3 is CASSLGGQGGGYTF. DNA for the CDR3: TGTGCCAGCAGCTTAGGAGGACAGGGGGGTGGCTACACCTTC. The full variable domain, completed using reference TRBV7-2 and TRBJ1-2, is GAGVSQSPSNKVTEKGKDVELRCDPISGHTALYWYRQSLGQGLEFLIYFQGNSAPDKSGLPSDRFSAERTGGSVSTLTIQRTQQEDSAVYLCASSLGGQGGGYTFGSGTRLTVV.

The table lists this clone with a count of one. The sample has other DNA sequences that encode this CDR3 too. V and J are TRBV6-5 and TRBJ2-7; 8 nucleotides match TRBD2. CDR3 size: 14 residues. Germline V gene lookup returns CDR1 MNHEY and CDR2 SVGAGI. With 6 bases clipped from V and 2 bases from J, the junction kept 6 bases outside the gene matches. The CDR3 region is CASSSGGSTYEQYF. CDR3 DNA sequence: TGTGCCAGCAGCAGCGGGGGCTCTACCTACGAGCAGTACTTC.

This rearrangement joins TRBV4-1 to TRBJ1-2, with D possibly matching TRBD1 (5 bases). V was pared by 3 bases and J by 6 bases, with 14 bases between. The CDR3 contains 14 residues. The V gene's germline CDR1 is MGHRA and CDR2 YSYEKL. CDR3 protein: CASSQRRVADGYTF. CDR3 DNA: TGCGCCAGCAGCCAGCGCAGGGTTGCGGATGGCTACACCTTC.

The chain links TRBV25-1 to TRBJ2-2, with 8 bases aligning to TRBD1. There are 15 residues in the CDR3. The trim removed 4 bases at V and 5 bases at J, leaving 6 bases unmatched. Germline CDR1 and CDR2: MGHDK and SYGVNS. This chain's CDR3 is CASSGAGGWTGELFF. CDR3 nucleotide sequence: TGTGCCAGCAGTGGAGCAGGGGGCTGGACCGGGGAGCTGTTTTTT. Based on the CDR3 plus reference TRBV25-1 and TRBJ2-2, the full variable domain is EADIYQTPRYLVIGTGKKITLECSQTMGHDKMYWYQQDPGMELHLIHYSYGVNSTEKGDLSSESTVSRIRTEHFPLTLESARPSHTSQYLCASSGAGGWTGELFFGEGSRLTVL.

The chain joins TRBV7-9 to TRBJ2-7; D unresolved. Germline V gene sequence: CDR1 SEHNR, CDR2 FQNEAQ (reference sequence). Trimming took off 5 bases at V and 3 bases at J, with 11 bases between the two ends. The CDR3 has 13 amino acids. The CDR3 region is CASSATANYEQYF. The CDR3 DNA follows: TGTGCCAGCAGCGCCACAGCGAACTACGAGCAGTACTTC. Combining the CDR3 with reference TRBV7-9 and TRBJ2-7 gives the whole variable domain DTGVSQNPRHKITKRGQNVTFRCDPISEHNRLYWYRQTLGQGPEFLTYFQNEAQLEKSRLLSDRFSAERPKGSFSTLEIQRTEQGDSAMYLCASSATANYEQYFGPGTRLTVT.

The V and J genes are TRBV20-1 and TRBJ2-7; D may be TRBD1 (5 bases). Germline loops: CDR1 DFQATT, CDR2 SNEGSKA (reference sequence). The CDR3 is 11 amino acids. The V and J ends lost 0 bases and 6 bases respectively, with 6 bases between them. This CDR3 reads CSAREGREQYF. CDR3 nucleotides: TGCAGTGCTAGAGAGGGGCGCGAGCAGTACTTC.

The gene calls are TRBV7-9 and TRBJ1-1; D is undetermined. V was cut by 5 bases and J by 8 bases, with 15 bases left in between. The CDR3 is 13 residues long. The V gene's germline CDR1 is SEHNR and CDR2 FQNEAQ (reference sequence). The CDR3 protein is CASSPPRGGEAFF. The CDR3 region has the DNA TGTGCCAGCAGCCCCCCGCGGGGAGGGGAAGCTTTCTTT. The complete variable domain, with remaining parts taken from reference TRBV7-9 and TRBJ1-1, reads DTGVSQNPRHKITKRGQNVTFRCDPISEHNRLYWYRQTLGQGPEFLTYFQNEAQLEKSRLLSDRFSAERPKGSFSTLEIQRTEQGDSAMYLCASSPPRGGEAFFGQGTRLTVV.

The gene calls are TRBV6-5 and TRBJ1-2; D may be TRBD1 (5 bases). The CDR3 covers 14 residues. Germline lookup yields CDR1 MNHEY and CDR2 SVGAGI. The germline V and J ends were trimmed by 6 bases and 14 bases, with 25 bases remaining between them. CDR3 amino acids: CASRFGDGHPSLTF. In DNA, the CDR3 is TGTGCCAGCAGATTCGGCGATGGACACCCTTCTCTAACCTTC.

CDR3 nucleotides: TGTGCCAGCTCACCGGGGGGCTTGAACACTGAAGCTTTCTTT. Its protein is CASSPGGLNTEAFF. The chain links TRBV18 to TRBJ1-1, with a possible D match to TRBD1 (6 bases). The V gene's germline CDR1 is KGHSH and CDR2 LQKENI. The CDR3 has 14 residues. Trimming cost V 3 bases and J 0 bases, with 8 bases left between them.

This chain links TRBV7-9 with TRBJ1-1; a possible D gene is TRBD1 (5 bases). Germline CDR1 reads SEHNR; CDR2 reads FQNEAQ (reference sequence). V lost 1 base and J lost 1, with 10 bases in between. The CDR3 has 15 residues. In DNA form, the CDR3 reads TGTGCCAGCAGCTTAGTGTGGGGCCAGAACACTGAAGCTTTCTTT. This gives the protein CASSLVWGQNTEAFF.

CDR3 in amino acids: CASRGQESSYNSPLHF. As DNA, the CDR3 is TGCGCCAGCAGGGGACAGGAGAGCTCCTATAATTCACCCCTCCACTTT. This sequence joins TRBV5-1 and TRBJ1-6; 8 bases line up with TRBD1. V trimming: 5 bases; J trimming: 0 bases; junction bases outside the gene matches: 4. The CDR3 spans 16 residues. CDR1 and CDR2 (germline): SGHRS, YFSETQ.

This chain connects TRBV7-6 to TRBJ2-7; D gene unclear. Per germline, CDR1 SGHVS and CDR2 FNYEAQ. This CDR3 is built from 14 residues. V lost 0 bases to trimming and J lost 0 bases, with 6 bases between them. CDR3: CASSLAEDSYEQYF. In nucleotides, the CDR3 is TGTGCCAGCAGCTTAGCTGAAGACTCCTACGAGCAGTACTTC.

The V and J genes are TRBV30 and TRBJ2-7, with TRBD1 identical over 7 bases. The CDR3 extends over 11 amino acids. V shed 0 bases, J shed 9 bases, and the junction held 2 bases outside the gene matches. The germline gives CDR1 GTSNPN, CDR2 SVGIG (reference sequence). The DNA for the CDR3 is TGTGCCTGGAGTGTACGGGACAGGCAGTACTTC. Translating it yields CAWSVRDRQYF.

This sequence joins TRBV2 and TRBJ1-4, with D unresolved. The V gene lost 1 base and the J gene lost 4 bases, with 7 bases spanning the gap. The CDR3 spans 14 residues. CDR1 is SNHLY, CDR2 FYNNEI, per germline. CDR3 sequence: CASSEGRVNEKLFF. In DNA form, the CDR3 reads TGTGCCAGCAGTGAAGGACGAGTTAATGAAAAACTGTTTTTT.

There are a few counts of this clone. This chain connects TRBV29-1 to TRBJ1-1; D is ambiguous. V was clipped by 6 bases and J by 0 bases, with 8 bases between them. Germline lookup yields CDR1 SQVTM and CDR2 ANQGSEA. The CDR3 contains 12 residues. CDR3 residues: CSVSYMNTEAFF. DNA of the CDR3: TGCAGCGTCAGTTATATGAACACTGAAGCTTTCTTT.

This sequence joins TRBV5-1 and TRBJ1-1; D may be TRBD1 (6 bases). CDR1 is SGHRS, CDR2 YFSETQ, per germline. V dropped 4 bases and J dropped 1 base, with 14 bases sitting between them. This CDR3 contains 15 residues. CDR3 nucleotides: TGCGCCAGCAGCCCCCGGGGGGGGCAGAACACTGAAGCTTTCTTT. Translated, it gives CASSPRGGQNTEAFF.